This T cell receptor (beta chain) was found in a study of tumor and adjacent non-tumor tissue in lung cancer. A modified ARM-PCR protocol with three rounds of nested PCR amplified TCRbeta. Each CDR3 protein is one row after TCRdb ran MiXCR on the multiplex PCR reads. This table has nearly 50,000 distinct CDR3 sequences, around 64% appearing once. No cell sorting was done before RNA was extracted from the tissue. More than 3 cm separated this lung sample from the edge of the tumor. Germline loops: CDR1 DFQATT, CDR2 SNEGSKA (reference sequence). The V end was cut by 0 bases, the J end by 3 bases, with 21 bases between. The CDR3 covers 18 residues.

The chain links TRBV20-1 to TRBJ1-5; D is possibly TRBD1 (6 bases). The clonotype was recovered from a woman aged 70-85 years with non-small cell lung cancer. The sequencing sample was made of distant non-tumor lung tissue. The CDR3 sequence: CSARDKDRGWYNNQPQHF. CDR3 bases: TGCAGTGCTAGAGATAAGGACAGAGGGTGGTATAACAATCAGCCCCAGCATTTT.